The clone carrying this T cell receptor beta chain has at least ten counts. Its antigen remains unknown. The library targeted TCRbeta and was prepared with unique molecular identifiers. A single record per CDR3 protein comes from TCRdb applying MiXCR to the PCR reads. The sample consists of approximately 650,000 distinct CDR3 sequences, less than 15% of them appearing once. The sample originates from a study of T-cell reconstitution after alpha-beta-depleted transplantation in children. V dropped 6 bases and J dropped 3 bases, with 7 bases sitting between them. This CDR3 is built from 11 residues. The germline gives CDR1 DFQATT, CDR2 SNEGSKA (reference sequence). General study results and limits: Reportedly, only several hundred clones from non-depleted graft cells drove alpha-beta T-cell counts at about two months. Surviving recipient T cells and thymic progenitors accounted for the high day-60 TCRbeta diversity observed in some patients. T-cell counts and diversity at one year following transplant were attributed mainly to newly produced T cells.

This chain links TRBV20-1 with TRBJ2-3; tentatively, D is TRBD1 (6 bases). The specimen was PBMCs, collected before TCRalphabeta/CD19-depleted stem cell transplant. The TCR originated in a girl aged 2-10 years with congenital amegakaryocytic thrombocytopenia, due to receive a stem cell transplant. The CDR3 sequence: CSADRTDTQYF. CDR3 in DNA: TGCAGTGCCGACAGGACAGATACGCAGTATTTT.